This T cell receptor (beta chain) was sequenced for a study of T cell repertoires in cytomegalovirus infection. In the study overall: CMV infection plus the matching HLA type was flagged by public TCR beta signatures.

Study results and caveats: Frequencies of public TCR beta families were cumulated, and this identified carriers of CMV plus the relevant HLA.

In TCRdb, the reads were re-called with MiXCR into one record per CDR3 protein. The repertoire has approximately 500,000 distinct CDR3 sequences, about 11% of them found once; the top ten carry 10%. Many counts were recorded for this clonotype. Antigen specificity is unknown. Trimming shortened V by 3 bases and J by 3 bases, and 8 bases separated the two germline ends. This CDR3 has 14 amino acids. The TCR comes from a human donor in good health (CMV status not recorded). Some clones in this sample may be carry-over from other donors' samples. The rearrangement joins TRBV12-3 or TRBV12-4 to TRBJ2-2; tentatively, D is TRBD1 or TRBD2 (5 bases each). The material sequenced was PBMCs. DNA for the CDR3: TGTGCCAGCAGTTTGAGGGGTTACACCGGGGAGCTGTTTTTT. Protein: CASSLRGYTGELFF.